What follows is one TCR beta chain and its context. Antigen specificity is unknown. This record comes from a study of beta chain features in type 1 diabetes. About the research overall: Healthy donors resembled patients in age, gender and cell yields. The samples had roughly 110,000,000 sorted cells examined in all.

Since all of the isolated RNA was reverse transcribed, expressed TCRB transcripts were what got sequenced. Measured with immunoSEQ multiplex PCR; TCRdb has only the in-frame clones, and not every one. This table has hundreds of thousands of clones, approximately 31% appearing once. Each sorted population was over 95% pure. Study-level findings and limits: Type 1 diabetes patients had TCRB CDR3s that were shorter (moderately but significantly so) in all four CD4+ subsets.

The sample was naive CD4+ T cells from blood. This receptor was taken from a man aged 18 to 30 in good health.

CDR3 in amino acids: CASGGSFNEKLFF. CDR3 in DNA: TGTGCCAGTGGGGGGAGTTTCAATGAAAAACTGTTTTTT. The chain joins TRBV4-2 to TRBJ1-4, with a weak D call TRBD1 (5 bases). There are 13 residues in the CDR3. V dropped 9 bases and J dropped 5 bases, with 13 bases sitting between them. The germline gives CDR1 LGHNA, CDR2 YNFKEQ.